A selection of T cell receptor beta chains follows, all from one sample in a study of vaccination effects on CD4 cells after COVID-19. TCRdb's copy holds only in-frame clones and misses some; the assay was immunoSEQ multiplex PCR. The sample carries 15,000 to 20,000 clones, over 60% recorded once. No antigen is known for these receptors. The sample was CD4+ T cells from PBMCs cultured with SARS-CoV-2 spike peptides, taken after COVID-19 vaccination. The receptors derive from a human donor who had a prior SARS-CoV-2 infection. Both conserved end residues are part of each CDR3. D genes are given only for firm matches. Some rows mark clone size as missing; the rest say once, few, many or name a class of expanded clone.

.,TRBJ2-3,.,TRBV18,TGTGCCAGCTCACCTACGTGGGTTACGCAGTATTTT,CASSPTWVTQYF
.,TRBJ1-5,.,TRBV2,TGTGCCAGCAGTGAAGACAGGGAAATAATTCGCAGTCAGCCCCAGCATTTT,CASSEDREIIRSQPQHF
.,TRBJ2-7,.,TRBV27,TGTGCCAGCAGTACCGAGAGCTCCTACGAGCAGTACTTC,CASSTESSYEQYF
.,TRBJ1-1,.,TRBV5-4,TGTGCCAGCAGCCACCGAGACAGACTGAACACTGAAGCTTTCTTT,CASSHRDRLNTEAFF
TRBD2,TRBJ2-2,.,TRBV30,TGTGCGCTACTAGCGACGAACACCGGGGAGCTGTTTTTT,CALLATNTGELFF
TRBD1,TRBJ2-2,few,TRBV11-3,TGTGCCAGCAGCCTAAGGACAGGGGGCGACACCGGGGAGCTGTTTTTT,CASSLRTGGDTGELFF
.,TRBJ2-5,.,TRBV3-1/TRBV3-2,TGTGCCAGCAGCCAAGACAGGGGACGAGAGACCCAGTACTTC,CASSQDRGRETQYF
.,TRBJ2-3,.,TRBV5-1,TGCGCCAGTCTTCGAGGGGGAAGCACAGATACGCAGTATTTT,CASLRGGSTDTQYF
TRBD1,TRBJ2-7,few,TRBV7-8,TGTGCCAGCAGCAAGGGACAGGGTGGGGAGCAGTACTTC,CASSKGQGGEQYF
TRBD2,TRBJ2-1,.,TRBV11-3,TGTGCCAGCAGCTTCACTAGCGGGAGTATCAATGAGCAGTTCTTC,CASSFTSGSINEQFF